A selection of T cell receptor beta chains follows, all from one sample in a study of cytomegalovirus exposure and HLA in healthy donors. Data came from immunoSEQ multiplex PCR; TCRdb stores just in-frame clones and leaves some out. The sample holds 100,000 or so clones, approximately 80% seen once. The sequenced material came from PBMCs. The source is a female donor in good health and CMV-seronegative. CDR3s include the opening cysteine and the closing phenylalanine or tryptophan. Fields, in order: CDR3 DNA, CDR3 protein, D gene, J gene, CDR3 length, clone size, V gene. A D gene is named only where the DNA matches it firmly. Rows may omit the clone size; those that give it use once, few, many or a size class.

DNA: TGTGCCAGCAGCGAGGGGAATAATTCACCCCTCCACTTT; CDR3: CASSEGNNSPLHF; D: .; J: TRBJ1-6; length: 13; size: once; V: TRBV9
DNA: TGTGCCAGCAGCCTATCAGGGGGAGGAGGAAACACCATATATTTT; CDR3: CASSLSGGGGNTIYF; D: TRBD1; J: TRBJ1-3; length: 15; size: .; V: TRBV14
DNA: TGTGCCAGCAGCCGCCGACAGAGTAATGAAAAACTGTTTTTT; CDR3: CASSRRQSNEKLFF; D: .; J: TRBJ1-4; length: 14; size: few; V: TRBV13
DNA: TGCAGCGTTGCTAGAGGGAATGAGCAGTTCTTC; CDR3: CSVARGNEQFF; D: .; J: TRBJ2-1; length: 11; size: .; V: TRBV29-1
DNA: TGCGCCAGCAGCCAAGAAGCGACAGGGCTCATTCATGGCTACACCTTC; CDR3: CASSQEATGLIHGYTF; D: TRBD1; J: TRBJ1-2; length: 16; size: .; V: TRBV4-3
DNA: TGTGCCTCCGAAAAGGAGCGGGGCGTGTCGGATACGCAGTATTTT; CDR3: CASEKERGVSDTQYF; D: TRBD2; J: TRBJ2-3; length: 15; size: .; V: TRBV2
DNA: TGTGCCAGCAGCCAAGGGGACAGGGTGGGTCCCGGGGAGCTGTTTTTT; CDR3: CASSQGDRVGPGELFF; D: TRBD1; J: TRBJ2-2; length: 16; size: .; V: TRBV4-2
DNA: TGTGCCAGCATGGGGCCTAACTATGGCTACACCTTC; CDR3: CASMGPNYGYTF; D: .; J: TRBJ1-2; length: 12; size: .; V: TRBV6-4
DNA: TGTGCCAGCAGCTTTGAGATAGATACGCAGTATTTT; CDR3: CASSFEIDTQYF; D: .; J: TRBJ2-3; length: 12; size: .; V: TRBV7-9
DNA: TGTGCCAGCAGTGAGGGGGGGGAGGGGTTACGGCAGCCCCAGCATTTT; CDR3: CASSEGGEGLRQPQHF; D: .; J: TRBJ1-5; length: 16; size: .; V: TRBV2
DNA: TGTGCCAGCAGCTTGGGGGGGGAACACTACACAGATACGCAGTATTTT; CDR3: CASSLGGEHYTDTQYF; D: .; J: TRBJ2-3; length: 16; size: .; V: TRBV5-4
DNA: TGTGCCAGTACCGCTGGACAGGGCCTGAACACTGAAGCTTTCTTT; CDR3: CASTAGQGLNTEAFF; D: TRBD1; J: TRBJ1-1; length: 15; size: .; V: TRBV19
DNA: TGTGCCAGCAAGGGGGACCGCGCTAACTATGGCTACACCTTC; CDR3: CASKGDRANYGYTF; D: .; J: TRBJ1-2; length: 14; size: .; V: TRBV2
DNA: TGTGCCACCACGCGGGGGGGGGCCCTCACCGGGGAGCTGTTTTTT; CDR3: CATTRGGALTGELFF; D: TRBD2; J: TRBJ2-2; length: 15; size: once; V: TRBV15
DNA: TGCGCCAGCAGCCCCAGGCCCCAGGGAGATACGCAGTATTTT; CDR3: CASSPRPQGDTQYF; D: .; J: TRBJ2-3; length: 14; size: once; V: TRBV5-1
DNA: TGCGCCAGCAGCCAAGATAGTGAGGGGGCGCGTTACGAGCAGTACTTC; CDR3: CASSQDSEGARYEQYF; D: TRBD1; J: TRBJ2-7; length: 16; size: .; V: TRBV4-3
DNA: TGTGCCAGCAGTTACTCCTACAGGGCAGGGTCTTATGGCTACACCTTC; CDR3: CASSYSYRAGSYGYTF; D: .; J: TRBJ1-2; length: 16; size: .; V: TRBV6-5
DNA: TGTGCCAGCAGTGACTCGTGTCCGGGACAACTATTCTACGAGCAGTACTTC; CDR3: CASSDSCPGQLFYEQYF; D: .; J: TRBJ2-7; length: 17; size: .; V: TRBV6-4
DNA: TGCAGCGTTGCGGGGTATGTGGCGATACTCGGAATTTCACCCCTCCACTTT; CDR3: CSVAGYVAILGISPLHF; D: .; J: TRBJ1-6; length: 17; size: .; V: TRBV29-1
DNA: TGTGCCACCGGGGCGGGGGCTGGGAACACTGAAGCTTTCTTT; CDR3: CATGAGAGNTEAFF; D: .; J: TRBJ1-1; length: 14; size: few; V: TRBV10-3
DNA: TGTGCCAGCAGTGAAAGGCAGGGGGCGATCTATGGCTACACCTTC; CDR3: CASSERQGAIYGYTF; D: TRBD1; J: TRBJ1-2; length: 15; size: .; V: TRBV2
DNA: TGTGCCAGCAGCGCATCAGGTGATTCCTACAATGAGCAGTTCTTC; CDR3: CASSASGDSYNEQFF; D: .; J: TRBJ2-1; length: 15; size: .; V: TRBV9
DNA: TGTGCCAGCAGCCAAGGACAGGGGGACTACGAGCAGTACTTC; CDR3: CASSQGQGDYEQYF; D: TRBD1; J: TRBJ2-7; length: 14; size: .; V: TRBV4-2
DNA: TGTGCTAGTGGTTTGACGCATGCCAGGGGACATGGCTACACCTTC; CDR3: CASGLTHARGHGYTF; D: .; J: TRBJ1-2; length: 15; size: .; V: TRBV12-5
DNA: TGTGCCAGCAGCCTAGGGAGAGGTGGAAACACCATATATTTT; CDR3: CASSLGRGGNTIYF; D: .; J: TRBJ1-3; length: 14; size: .; V: TRBV6-1
DNA: TGTGCCAGCAGCAATGACAGGGGGGAAGAGACCCAGTACTTC; CDR3: CASSNDRGEETQYF; D: TRBD1; J: TRBJ2-5; length: 14; size: .; V: TRBV7-9
DNA: TGTGCCAGCAGCCCTGCAGGGGTGGGGACGGAGACCCAGTACTTC; CDR3: CASSPAGVGTETQYF; D: .; J: TRBJ2-5; length: 15; size: .; V: TRBV7-7
DNA: TGTGCCAGCAGCTTATTTCAGGCAGATACGCAGTATTTT; CDR3: CASSLFQADTQYF; D: .; J: TRBJ2-3; length: 13; size: .; V: TRBV7-8
DNA: TGTGCCAGTAGTTATCACTCGGCGGGGGGGCTCGTCACCGGGGAGCTGTTTTTT; CDR3: CASSYHSAGGLVTGELFF; D: TRBD2; J: TRBJ2-2; length: 18; size: .; V: TRBV19
DNA: TGTGCCAGCAGTTACTCAAACTCACAGAGCTATGGCTACACCTTC; CDR3: CASSYSNSQSYGYTF; D: .; J: TRBJ1-2; length: 15; size: .; V: TRBV6-5
DNA: TGTGCCTGGAGTTTCACAGGTCCCTACGAGCAGTACTTC; CDR3: CAWSFTGPYEQYF; D: .; J: TRBJ2-7; length: 13; size: .; V: TRBV30
DNA: TGTGCCAGCAGGCCTGGGGGCGACACCATATATTTT; CDR3: CASRPGGDTIYF; D: .; J: TRBJ1-3; length: 12; size: few; V: TRBV7-9
DNA: TGTGCCAGCAGCTTGCCTGGGGGCGAAGCTTTCTTT; CDR3: CASSLPGGEAFF; D: .; J: TRBJ1-1; length: 12; size: once; V: TRBV5-4
DNA: TGTGCCAGCAGTCATATAGGGACTAGTTACGAGCAGTACTTC; CDR3: CASSHIGTSYEQYF; D: TRBD2; J: TRBJ2-7; length: 14; size: .; V: TRBV6-6
DNA: TGTGCCAGCAGCCTCGGGACAGGGGGAAATCAGCCCCAGCATTTT; CDR3: CASSLGTGGNQPQHF; D: TRBD1; J: TRBJ1-5; length: 15; size: .; V: TRBV5-5
DNA: TGTGCCAGCAGCGGAAACCCCCTCTTCGGGGGGGCTGGGGAGCAGTTCTTC; CDR3: CASSGNPLFGGAGEQFF; D: TRBD2; J: TRBJ2-1; length: 17; size: .; V: TRBV9
DNA: TGTGCCAGCAGCCAGGGGTACCAAGAGACCCAGTACTTC; CDR3: CASSQGYQETQYF; D: .; J: TRBJ2-5; length: 13; size: .; V: TRBV7-2
DNA: TGTGCCAGCAGCTTAGTAACTGCTATTAACCCCTCCGAGCAGTACTTC; CDR3: CASSLVTAINPSEQYF; D: .; J: TRBJ2-7; length: 16; size: .; V: TRBV13
DNA: TGTGCCACCAGCTACGGACGGAGGGGATTCGACGAGCAGTACTTC; CDR3: CATSYGRRGFDEQYF; D: .; J: TRBJ2-7; length: 15; size: .; V: TRBV15
DNA: TGTGCCACCAGACCCCGTGGGACAGTATCAGAAGAGACCCAGTACTTC; CDR3: CATRPRGTVSEETQYF; D: TRBD1; J: TRBJ2-5; length: 16; size: .; V: TRBV15
DNA: TGCGCCAGCAGCGCGACCGGGACAGGTTATGAGCAGTTCTTC; CDR3: CASSATGTGYEQFF; D: TRBD1; J: TRBJ2-1; length: 14; size: .; V: TRBV5-1
DNA: TGTGCCAGTAGTCCATTAGCGGGGGGGCCGGCGGAGCAGTTCTTC; CDR3: CASSPLAGGPAEQFF; D: TRBD2; J: TRBJ2-1; length: 15; size: once; V: TRBV19
DNA: TGTGCCAGCAGTGGGGGTGGGGGGATTAGCACAGATACGCAGTATTTT; CDR3: CASSGGGGISTDTQYF; D: .; J: TRBJ2-3; length: 16; size: .; V: TRBV2
DNA: TGCGCCAGCAGCTTGGCCGCAGGGGCAGATACGCAGTATTTT; CDR3: CASSLAAGADTQYF; D: .; J: TRBJ2-3; length: 14; size: .; V: TRBV5-1
DNA: TGTGCCAGCAGCCAAGCAGGGGGTAATGAGCAGTTCTTC; CDR3: CASSQAGGNEQFF; D: TRBD1; J: TRBJ2-1; length: 13; size: .; V: TRBV4-2